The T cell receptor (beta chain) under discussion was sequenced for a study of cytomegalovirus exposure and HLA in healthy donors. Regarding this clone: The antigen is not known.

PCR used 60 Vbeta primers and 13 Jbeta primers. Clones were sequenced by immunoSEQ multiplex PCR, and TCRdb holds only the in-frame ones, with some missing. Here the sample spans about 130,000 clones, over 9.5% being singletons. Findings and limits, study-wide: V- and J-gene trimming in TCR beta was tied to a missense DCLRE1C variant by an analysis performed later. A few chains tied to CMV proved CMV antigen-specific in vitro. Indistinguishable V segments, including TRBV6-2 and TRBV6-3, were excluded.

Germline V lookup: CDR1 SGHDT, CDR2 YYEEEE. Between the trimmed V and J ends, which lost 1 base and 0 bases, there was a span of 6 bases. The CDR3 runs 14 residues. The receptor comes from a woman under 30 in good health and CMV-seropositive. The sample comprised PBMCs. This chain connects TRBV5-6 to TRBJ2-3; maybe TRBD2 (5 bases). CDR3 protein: CASSLRGSTDTQYF. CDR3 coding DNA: TGTGCCAGCAGCTTGCGCGGGAGCACAGATACGCAGTATTTT.